The 11 T cell receptor beta chains below come from one sample, sequenced in a study of cytomegalovirus exposure and HLA in healthy donors. PCR amplification relied on 60 Vbeta primers (plus 13 Jbeta primers). Sequencing was performed with immunoSEQ multiplex PCR; in TCRdb, only in-frame clones are kept and a portion is missing. Of 130,000 to 150,000 clones listed, 73% are singletons. Material: PBMCs. The receptors were gathered from a human donor in good health.

V gene TRBV2 combines with J gene TRBJ2-1; perhaps TRBD1 as D (5 bases). The CDR3 extends over 14 amino acids. Germline-derived CDR1 and CDR2 are SNHLY and FYNNEI. V gave up 6 bases and J gave up 6 bases, with 15 bases separating them. CDR3 sequence (DNA): TGTGCCAGCAGGGGGCTAGTGAAGGCCAATGAGCAGTTCTTC. The encoded protein is CASRGLVKANEQFF.

V and J are TRBV2 and TRBJ1-2; D ambiguous. The V and J ends lost 3 bases and 0 bases respectively, with 5 bases between them. The CDR3 consists of 13 residues. The germline V gene encodes CDR1 SNHLY and CDR2 FYNNEI. CDR3 residues: CASSDSANYGYTF. DNA for the CDR3: TGTGCCAGCAGTGATTCCGCTAACTATGGCTACACCTTC.

This clone was detected a few times. This chain joins TRBV29-1 and TRBJ2-5, with TRBD2 as a possible D gene (5 bases). V lost 0 bases and J lost 5, with 10 bases in between. The length of the CDR3 is 13 residues. CDR1 and CDR2 from the germline V gene are SQVTM and ANQGSEA. The CDR3, as DNA: TGCAGCGTTGAAGATGGGAGTACGGAGACCCAGTACTTC. It codes for CSVEDGSTETQYF.

The V call is TRBV6-5, the J call TRBJ2-1; 9 bases are a match to TRBD2. The CDR3 totals 14 residues. V shed 6 bases, J shed 8 bases, and the junction held 8 bases outside the gene matches. The germline gives CDR1 MNHEY, CDR2 SVGAGI. The CDR3 here is CASSPGLAWDEQFF. In DNA, the CDR3 is TGTGCCAGCAGCCCGGGACTAGCTTGGGATGAGCAGTTCTTC.

The chain is built from TRBV6-5 and TRBJ1-5, with D perhaps TRBD1 (5 bases). Germline lookup yields CDR1 MNHEY and CDR2 SVGAGI. CDR3 length equals 15 residues. V lost 7 bases, J lost 0 bases, and 13 bases lay in between. The chain's CDR3 is CASKKGRDSNQPQHF. The CDR3 DNA reads TGTGCCAGCAAAAAGGGCAGGGATAGCAATCAGCCCCAGCATTTT.

The chain links TRBV4-2 to TRBJ1-1; 7 positions agree with TRBD1. The CDR3 has 14 amino acids. CDR1 and CDR2 (germline): LGHNA, YNFKEQ. The junction had 4 bases not matched to a gene; V was cut back by 2 bases and J by 4 bases. The DNA of the CDR3 is TGTGCCAGCAGCCAACAGGGGGTAAGCACTGAAGCTTTCTTT. Amino acids: CASSQQGVSTEAFF.

The chain joins TRBV11-3 to TRBJ2-7; D not resolved. There are 13 residues in the CDR3. Germline V gene lookup returns CDR1 SGHNT and CDR2 YENEEA. V gave up 1 base and J gave up 3 bases, with 7 bases separating them. The CDR3 DNA is TGTGCCAGCAGCTTAGGACTGATCTACGAGCAGTACTTC. Translated: CASSLGLIYEQYF.

The CDR3, as DNA: TGTGCCAGCAGCCAGCAAGGACTAGAGGGAGCCTCCTACAATGAGCAGTTCTTC. As protein: CASSQQGLEGASYNEQFF. The V gene is TRBV4-2, the J gene TRBJ2-1, with 7 bases fitting TRBD2. With 3 bases clipped from V and 0 bases from J, the junction kept 11 bases outside the gene matches. Per germline, CDR1 LGHNA and CDR2 YNFKEQ. This CDR3 has 18 amino acids.

This chain joins TRBV7-2 and TRBJ2-5; D perhaps matches TRBD1 (6 bases). The better agreement between TRBJ2-7 and the DNA end casts doubt on the J call. The CDR3 runs to 15 residues. Looked up from germline, CDR1 is SGHTA and CDR2 is FQGNSA. CDR3 nucleotide sequence: TGTGCCAGCAGCTTAGTGAGTACAGGGTGGTACGAGCAGTACTTC. Its protein product is CASSLVSTGWYEQYF.

The CDR3 loop reads CASSRTVYTGELFF. The DNA of the CDR3 is TGTGCCAGCAGCCGGACAGTTTACACCGGGGAGCTGTTTTTT. The chain links TRBV11-2 to TRBJ2-2; maybe TRBD1 (6 bases). CDR3 length: 14 residues. With 5 bases removed from V and 3 bases from J, the gap between germline ends came to 10 bases. From germline, CDR1 is SGHAT and CDR2 FQNNGV. Supplemented by reference TRBV11-2 and TRBJ2-2, the full variable domain reads EAGVAQSPRYKIIEKRQSVAFWCNPISGHATLYWYQQILGQGPKLLIQFQNNGVVDDSQLPKDRFSAERLKGVDSTLKIQPAKLEDSAVYLCASSRTVYTGELFFGEGSRLTVL.

This clone occurred a few times. The chain recombines TRBV11-1 with TRBJ1-1, with D unclear. The ends were cut back, 0 bases at V and 8 bases at J, with 16 bases in the middle. The CDR3 runs 15 residues. CDR1 and CDR2 (germline): SGHAT, FQDESV (reference sequence). CDR3 amino acids: CASSLASISAAEAFF. The CDR3 DNA sequence: TGTGCCAGCAGCTTAGCCAGTATTTCGGCAGCGGAAGCTTTCTTT. The full variable domain, its missing parts supplied by reference TRBV11-1 and TRBJ1-1, is EAEVAQSPRYKITEKSQAVAFWCDPISGHATLYWYRQILGQGPELLVQFQDESVVDDSQLPKDRFSAERLKGVDSTLKIQPAELGDSAMYLCASSLASISAAEAFFGQGTRLTVV.